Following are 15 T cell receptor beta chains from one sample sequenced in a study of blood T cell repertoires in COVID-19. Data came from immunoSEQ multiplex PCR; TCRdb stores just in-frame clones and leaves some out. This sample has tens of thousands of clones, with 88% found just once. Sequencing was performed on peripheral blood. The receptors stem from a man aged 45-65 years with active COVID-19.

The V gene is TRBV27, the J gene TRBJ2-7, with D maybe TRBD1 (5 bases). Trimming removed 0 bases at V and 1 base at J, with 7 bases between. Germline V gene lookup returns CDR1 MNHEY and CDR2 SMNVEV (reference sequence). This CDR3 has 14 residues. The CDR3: CASSLSGRSYEQYF. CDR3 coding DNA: TGTGCCAGCAGTTTATCGGGGCGGTCCTACGAGCAGTACTTC.

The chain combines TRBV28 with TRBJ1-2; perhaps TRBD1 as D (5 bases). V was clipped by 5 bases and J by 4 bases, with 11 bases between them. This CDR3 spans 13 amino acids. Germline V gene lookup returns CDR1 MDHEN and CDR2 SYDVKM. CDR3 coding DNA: TGTGCCAGCAGTCTAAGGGGATTCTATGGCTACACCTTC. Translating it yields CASSLRGFYGYTF.

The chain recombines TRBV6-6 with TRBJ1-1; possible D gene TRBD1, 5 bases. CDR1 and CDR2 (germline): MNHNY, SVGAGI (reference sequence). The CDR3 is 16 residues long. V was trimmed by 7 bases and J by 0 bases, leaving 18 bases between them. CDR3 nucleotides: TGTGCCAGCAAGGCGGGGGGAGCTGTAATGAACACTGAAGCTTTCTTT. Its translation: CASKAGGAVMNTEAFF.

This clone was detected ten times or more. In DNA form, the CDR3 reads TGTGCCAGCAGCGTATGGGAGGTTATGGTAAATGAGCAGTTCTTC. Encoded protein: CASSVWEVMVNEQFF. The chain employs TRBV9 and TRBJ2-1, with D perhaps matching TRBD2 (6 bases). CDR1 is SGDLS and CDR2 is YYNGEE in the germline V gene. The CDR3 length is 15 residues. V was clipped by 1 base and J by 7 bases, with 15 bases between them. The full variable domain, its missing parts supplied by reference TRBV9 and TRBJ2-1, is DSGVTQTPKHLITATGQRVTLRCSPRSGDLSVYWYQQSLDQGLQFLIQYYNGEERAKGNILERFSAQQFPDLHSELNLSSLELGDSALYFCASSVWEVMVNEQFFGPGTRLTVL.

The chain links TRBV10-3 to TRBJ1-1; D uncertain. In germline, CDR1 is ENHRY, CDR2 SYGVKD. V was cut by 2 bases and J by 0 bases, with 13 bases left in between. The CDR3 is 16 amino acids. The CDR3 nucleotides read TGTGCCATCAGTGAGCCTCCGGCAGGATTGAACACTGAAGCTTTCTTT. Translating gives CAISEPPAGLNTEAFF.

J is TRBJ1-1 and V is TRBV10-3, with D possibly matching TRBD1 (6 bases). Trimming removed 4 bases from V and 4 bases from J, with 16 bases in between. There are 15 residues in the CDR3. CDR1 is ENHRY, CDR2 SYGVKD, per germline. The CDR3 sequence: CAISGSQGDSTEAFF. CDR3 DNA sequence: TGTGCCATCAGTGGGTCACAGGGAGATAGCACTGAAGCTTTCTTT.

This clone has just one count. Here the CDR3 DNA reads TGTGCCAGCAGCTTCGGCCGACTCGGGAGCACTGAAGCTTTCTTT. It translates to CASSFGRLGSTEAFF. This chain joins TRBV5-6 and TRBJ1-1, with D unresolved. This CDR3 comprises 15 residues. The germline CDR1 and CDR2 sequences are SGHDT and YYEEEE. The V end lost 2 bases, the J end lost 4 bases, and 15 bases lay between the germline ends.

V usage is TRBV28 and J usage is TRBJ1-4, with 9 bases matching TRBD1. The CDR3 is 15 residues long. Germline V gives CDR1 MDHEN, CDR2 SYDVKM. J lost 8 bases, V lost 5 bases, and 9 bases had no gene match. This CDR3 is CASSARDRVDEKLFF. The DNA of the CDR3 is TGTGCCAGCAGTGCCCGGGACAGGGTTGACGAAAAACTGTTTTTT.

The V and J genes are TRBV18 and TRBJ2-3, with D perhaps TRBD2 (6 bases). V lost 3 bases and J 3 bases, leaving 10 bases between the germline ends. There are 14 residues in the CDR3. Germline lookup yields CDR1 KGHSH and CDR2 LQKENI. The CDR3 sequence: CASSPSGGTDTQYF. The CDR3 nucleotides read TGTGCCAGCTCACCCTCCGGGGGAACAGATACGCAGTATTTT.

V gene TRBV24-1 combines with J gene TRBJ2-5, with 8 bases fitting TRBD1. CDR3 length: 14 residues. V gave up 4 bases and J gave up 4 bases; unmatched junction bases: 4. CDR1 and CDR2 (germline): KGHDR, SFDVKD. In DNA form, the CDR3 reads TGTGCCACCAGTGAGGGCAGGGGGCGAGAGACCCAGTACTTC. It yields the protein CATSEGRGRETQYF.

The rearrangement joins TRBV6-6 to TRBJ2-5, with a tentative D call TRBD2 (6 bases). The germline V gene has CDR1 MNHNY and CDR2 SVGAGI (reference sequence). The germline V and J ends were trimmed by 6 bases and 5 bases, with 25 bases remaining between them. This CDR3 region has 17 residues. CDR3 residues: CASSRMTGGEEGETQYF. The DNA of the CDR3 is TGTGCCAGCAGCCGAATGACGGGTGGGGAGGAGGGGGAGACCCAGTACTTC.

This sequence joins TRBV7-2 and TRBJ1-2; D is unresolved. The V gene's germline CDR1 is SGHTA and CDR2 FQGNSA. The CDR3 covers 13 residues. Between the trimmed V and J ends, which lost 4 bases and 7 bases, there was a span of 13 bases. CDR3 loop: CASSWEGSRGYTF. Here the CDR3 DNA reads TGTGCCAGCAGCTGGGAGGGCAGTCGTGGCTACACCTTC. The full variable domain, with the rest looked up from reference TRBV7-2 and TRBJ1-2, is GAGVSQSPSNKVTEKGKDVELRCDPISGHTALYWYRQSLGQGLEFLIYFQGNSAPDKSGLPSDRFSAERTGGSVSTLTIQRTQQEDSAVYLCASSWEGSRGYTFGSGTRLTVV.

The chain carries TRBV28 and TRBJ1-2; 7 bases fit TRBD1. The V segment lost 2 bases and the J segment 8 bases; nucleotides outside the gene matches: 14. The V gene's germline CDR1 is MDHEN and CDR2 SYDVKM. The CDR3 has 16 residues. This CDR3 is CASSLDRVPTSRGYTF. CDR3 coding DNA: TGTGCCAGCAGTTTAGACAGGGTCCCCACCTCTCGGGGCTACACCTTC.

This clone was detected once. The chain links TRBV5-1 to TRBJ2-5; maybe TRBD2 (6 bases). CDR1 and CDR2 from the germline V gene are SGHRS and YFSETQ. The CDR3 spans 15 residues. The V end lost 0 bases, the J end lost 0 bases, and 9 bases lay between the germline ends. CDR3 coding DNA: TGCGCCAGCAGCTTGGCGGGACTGAACCAAGAGACCCAGTACTTC. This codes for CASSLAGLNQETQYF.

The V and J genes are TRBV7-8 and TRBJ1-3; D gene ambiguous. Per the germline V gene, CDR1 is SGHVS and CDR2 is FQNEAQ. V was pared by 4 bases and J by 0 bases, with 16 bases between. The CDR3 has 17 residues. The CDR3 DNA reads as TGTGCCAGCAGCTCCTACCGGGCGGGAAGCTCTGGAAACACCATATATTTT. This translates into CASSSYRAGSSGNTIYF. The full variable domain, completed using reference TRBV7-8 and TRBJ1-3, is GAGVSQSPRYKVAKRGQDVALRCDPISGHVSLFWYQQALGQGPEFLTYFQNEAQLDKSGLPSDRFFAERPEGSVSTLKIQRTQQEDSAVYLCASSSYRAGSSGNTIYFGEGSWLTVV.